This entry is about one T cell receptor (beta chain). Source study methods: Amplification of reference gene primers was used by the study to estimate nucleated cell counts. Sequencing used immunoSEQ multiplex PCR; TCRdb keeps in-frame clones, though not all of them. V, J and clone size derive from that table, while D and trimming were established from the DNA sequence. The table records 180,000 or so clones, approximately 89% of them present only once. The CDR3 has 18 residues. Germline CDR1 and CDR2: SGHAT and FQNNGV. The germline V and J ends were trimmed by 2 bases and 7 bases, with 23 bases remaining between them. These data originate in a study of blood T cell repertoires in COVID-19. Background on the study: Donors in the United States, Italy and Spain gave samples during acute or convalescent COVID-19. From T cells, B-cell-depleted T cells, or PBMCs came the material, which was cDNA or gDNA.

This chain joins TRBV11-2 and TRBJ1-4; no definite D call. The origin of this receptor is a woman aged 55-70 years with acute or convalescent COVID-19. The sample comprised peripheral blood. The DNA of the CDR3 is TGTGCCAGCAGCTTAACCAGTTGGCGACGGGATGAGGGTGAAAAACTGTTTTTT. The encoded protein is CASSLTSWRRDEGEKLFF.